This TCR beta chain was identified in a study of Ad26.COV2.S vaccination and SARS-CoV-2 variants. About the study: Into the muscle, Ad26.COV2.S was dosed once or twice, 56 days apart. Overall study findings and caveats: Similar non-spike TCR breadth was observed in recipients of vaccine and of placebo.

Trimming cost V 0 bases and J 8 bases, with 8 bases left between them. Per the germline V gene, CDR1 is SGDLS and CDR2 is YYNGEE. The CDR3 runs to 12 residues. The sample holds one count of this clone. Its specificity is unknown. Treatment specified: over 15 received Ad26.COV2.S at low or high dose, single or two shots; about 5 received placebo; per-sample allocation not given. Samples came from day 63 after the first vaccine or placebo injection. Measured with immunoSEQ multiplex PCR; TCRdb has only the in-frame clones, and not every one. The table records roughly 320,000 clones, about 82% of them present only once.

This clonotype was sampled from a person aged 18 to 59 who received the Ad26.COV2.S COVID-19 vaccine or a placebo. The sample here was peripheral blood, taken in a trial of Ad26.COV2.S vaccine versus placebo. The chain recombines TRBV9 with TRBJ1-2; D unclear. CDR3 region: CASSVGPWGYTF. The CDR3 bases are TGTGCCAGCAGCGTAGGCCCCTGGGGCTACACCTTC. Using reference TRBV9 and TRBJ1-2 for the parts outside the CDR3, the full variable domain is DSGVTQTPKHLITATGQRVTLRCSPRSGDLSVYWYQQSLDQGLQFLIQYYNGEERAKGNILERFSAQQFPDLHSELNLSSLELGDSALYFCASSVGPWGYTFGSGTRLTVV.